The rows below give T cell receptor beta chains drawn from one sample of a study of cytomegalovirus exposure and HLA in healthy donors. Generated by immunoSEQ multiplex PCR, the TCRdb table keeps only in-frame clones and is missing some. The sample yields under 100,000 clones, around 82% seen once. The sequenced sample consisted of PBMCs. The receptors shown here come from a woman younger than 35 in good health and CMV-seropositive. Each CDR3 is given with its conserved first and last residue. Each record gives: D gene, clone size, J gene, V gene, CDR3 protein, CDR3 DNA. A D gene is named only where the DNA matches it firmly. Rows give clone size only sometimes, using once, few, many, or a class for an expanded clone.

>TRBD1|NA|TRBJ1-6|TRBV10-3
CAIGPDRESSPLHF
TGTGCCATCGGACCGGACAGGGAAAGTTCACCCCTCCACTTT
>NA|NA|TRBJ1-5|TRBV4-1
CASSQEGANGPQHF
TGCGCCAGCAGCCAAGAAGGGGCCAACGGGCCCCAGCATTTT
>NA|NA|TRBJ2-3|TRBV5-4
CASSQGLRASTDTQYF
TGTGCCAGCAGCCAGGGACTCCGTGCTAGCACAGATACGCAGTATTTT
>NA|NA|TRBJ1-5|TRBV19
CASTNSGGLDQPQHF
TGTGCCAGTACCAATTCGGGGGGGCTCGATCAGCCCCAGCATTTT
>NA|NA|TRBJ1-6|TRBV5-1
CASSLGYSTGASYNSPLHF
TGCGCCAGCAGCTTGGGGTATTCTACTGGTGCCTCCTATAATTCACCCCTCCACTTT
>NA|few|TRBJ1-2|TRBV7-2
CASSLARRDGYTF
TGTGCCAGCAGCTTAGCGCGGAGAGATGGCTACACCTTC
>NA|once|TRBJ2-3|TRBV28
CASSYLHRVSDTQYF
TGTGCCAGCAGTTATTTGCACAGGGTCTCAGATACGCAGTATTTT
>TRBD2|NA|TRBJ2-1|TRBV4-1
CASSSPSVATSGGANEQFF
TGCGCCAGCAGCTCTCCCAGTGTGGCAACTAGCGGGGGGGCCAATGAGCAGTTCTTC
>TRBD1|NA|TRBJ1-1|TRBV19
CASSIAGYRGLDTEAFF
TGTGCCAGTAGTATAGCTGGGTACAGGGGGCTGGACACTGAAGCTTTCTTT
>TRBD2|NA|TRBJ2-3|TRBV5-1
CASSRRGGSGDTQYF
TGCGCCAGCAGCAGGCGGGGGGGCTCTGGAGATACGCAGTATTTT
>TRBD2|NA|TRBJ2-2|TRBV27
CASSRIPGLELGELFF
TGTGCCAGCAGTCGGATACCGGGACTAGAGTTAGGGGAGCTGTTTTTT
>TRBD1|NA|TRBJ2-7|TRBV27
CASSLGQGMFEQYF
TGTGCCAGCAGTTTGGGACAGGGGATGTTCGAGCAGTACTTC
>NA|few|TRBJ1-6|TRBV28
CASSLVGAGPLHF
TGTGCCAGCAGTTTAGTTGGGGCAGGGCCCCTCCACTTT
>NA|NA|TRBJ1-1|TRBV5-4
CASSQGRDTEAFF
TGTGCCAGCAGCCAGGGGCGGGACACTGAAGCTTTCTTT
>NA|NA|TRBJ1-4|TRBV5-8
CASSWRNEKLFF
TGTGCCAGCAGCTGGCGGAATGAAAAACTGTTTTTT